This T cell receptor beta chain was sequenced in a study of cytomegalovirus exposure and HLA in healthy donors. Study summary: The early release's HLA-typed donors yielded 78 million or so unique TCRs.

The PCR employed 60 Vbeta primers together with 13 Jbeta primers. Assay used: immunoSEQ multiplex PCR; TCRdb lists only in-frame clones, some missing. Altogether roughly 150,000 clones are present, roughly 80% being singletons, with the ten largest covering approximately 1.4%. The V and J ends lost 3 bases and 0 bases, in that order; junction bases with no gene match: 0. The germline gives CDR1 SGDLS, CDR2 YYNGEE. This CDR3 contains 14 residues. Material for sequencing was PBMCs. The receptor comes from a man between 18 and 35 years old in good health and CMV-seronegative. V gene TRBV9 combines with J gene TRBJ2-7; 10 nucleotides line up with TRBD2. This CDR3 is CASSGLAGSYEQYF. The CDR3 bases are TGTGCCAGCAGCGGACTAGCGGGCTCCTACGAGCAGTACTTC.